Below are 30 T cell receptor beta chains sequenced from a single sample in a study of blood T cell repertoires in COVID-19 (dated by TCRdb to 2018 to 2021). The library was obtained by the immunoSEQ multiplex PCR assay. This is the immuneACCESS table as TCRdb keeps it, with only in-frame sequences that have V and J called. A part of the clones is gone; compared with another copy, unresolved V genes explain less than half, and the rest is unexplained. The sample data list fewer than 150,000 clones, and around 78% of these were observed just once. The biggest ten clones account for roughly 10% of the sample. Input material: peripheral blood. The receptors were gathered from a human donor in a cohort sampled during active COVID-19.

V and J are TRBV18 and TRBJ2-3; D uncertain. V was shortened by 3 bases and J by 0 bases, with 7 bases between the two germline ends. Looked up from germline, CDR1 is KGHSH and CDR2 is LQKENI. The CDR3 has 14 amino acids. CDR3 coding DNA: TGTGCCAGCTCACCCGGGTTGAGCACAGATACGCAGTATTTT. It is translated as CASSPGLSTDTQYF.

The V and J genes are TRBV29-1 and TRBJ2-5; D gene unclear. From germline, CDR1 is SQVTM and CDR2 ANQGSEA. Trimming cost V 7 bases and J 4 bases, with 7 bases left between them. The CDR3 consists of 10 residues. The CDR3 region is CSGGAETQYF. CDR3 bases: TGCAGCGGTGGAGCAGAGACCCAGTACTTC.

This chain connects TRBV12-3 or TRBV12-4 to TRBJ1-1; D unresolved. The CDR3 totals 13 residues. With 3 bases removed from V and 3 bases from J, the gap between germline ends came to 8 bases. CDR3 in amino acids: CASSFGEDTEAFF. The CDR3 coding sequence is TGTGCCAGCAGTTTTGGGGAGGACACTGAAGCTTTCTTT.

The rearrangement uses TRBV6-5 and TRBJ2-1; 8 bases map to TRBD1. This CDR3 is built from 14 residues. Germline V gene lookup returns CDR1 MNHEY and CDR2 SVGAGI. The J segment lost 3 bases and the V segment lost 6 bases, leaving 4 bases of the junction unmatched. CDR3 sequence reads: CASRHDRGYNEQFF. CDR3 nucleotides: TGTGCCAGCAGGCACGACAGGGGCTACAATGAGCAGTTCTTC.

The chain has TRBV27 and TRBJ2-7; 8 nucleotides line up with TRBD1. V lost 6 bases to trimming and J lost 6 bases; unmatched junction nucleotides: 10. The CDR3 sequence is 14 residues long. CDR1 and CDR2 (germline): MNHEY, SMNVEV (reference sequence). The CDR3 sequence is CASSRWTGTAEQYF. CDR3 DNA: TGTGCCAGCAGCCGTTGGACAGGGACGGCCGAGCAGTACTTC.

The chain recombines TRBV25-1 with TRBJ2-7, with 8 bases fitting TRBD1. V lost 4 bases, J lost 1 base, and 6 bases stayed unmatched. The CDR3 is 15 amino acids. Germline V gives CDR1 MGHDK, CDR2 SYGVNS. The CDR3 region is CASSGANRGSYEQYF. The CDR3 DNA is TGTGCCAGCAGTGGTGCCAACAGGGGGTCCTACGAGCAGTACTTC.

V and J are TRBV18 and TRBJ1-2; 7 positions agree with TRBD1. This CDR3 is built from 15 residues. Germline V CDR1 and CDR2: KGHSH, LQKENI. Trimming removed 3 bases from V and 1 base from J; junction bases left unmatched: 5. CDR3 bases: TGTGCCAGCTCACCCGCAGGGGGAGGTAACTATGGCTACACCTTC. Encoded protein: CASSPAGGGNYGYTF. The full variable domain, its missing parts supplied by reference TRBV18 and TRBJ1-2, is NAGVMQNPRHLVRRRGQEARLRCSPMKGHSHVYWYRQLPEEGLKFMVYLQKENIIDESGMPKERFSAEFPKEGPSILRIQQVVRGDSAAYFCASSPAGGGNYGYTFGSGTRLTVV.

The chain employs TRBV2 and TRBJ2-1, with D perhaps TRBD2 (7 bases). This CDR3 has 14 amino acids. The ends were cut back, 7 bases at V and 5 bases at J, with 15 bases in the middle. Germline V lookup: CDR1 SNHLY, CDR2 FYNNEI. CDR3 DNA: TGTGCCAGCAAGGGGGGGCCAGCTAACAATGAGCAGTTCTTC. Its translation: CASKGGPANNEQFF. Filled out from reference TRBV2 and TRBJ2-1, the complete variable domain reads EPEVTQTPSHQVTQMGQEVILRCVPISNHLYFYWYRQILGQKVEFLVSFYNNEISEKSEIFDDQFSVERPDGSNFTLKIRSTKLEDSAMYFCASKGGPANNEQFFGPGTRLTVL.

The chain's CDR3 is CASSHTGTSSYNEQFF. The CDR3 bases are TGCGCCAGCAGCCATACCGGGACTAGCTCCTACAATGAGCAGTTCTTC. The chain carries TRBV5-1 and TRBJ2-1; the match to TRBD2 covers 8 bases. CDR1 is SGHRS and CDR2 is YFSETQ in the germline V gene. There are 16 residues in the CDR3. V lost 4 bases to trimming and J lost 0 bases; unmatched junction nucleotides: 6.

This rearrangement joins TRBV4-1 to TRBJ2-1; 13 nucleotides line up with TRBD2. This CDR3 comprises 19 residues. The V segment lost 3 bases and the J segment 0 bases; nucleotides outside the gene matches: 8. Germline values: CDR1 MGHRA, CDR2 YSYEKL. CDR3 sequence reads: CASSHRTSGGYSSYNEQFF. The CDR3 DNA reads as TGCGCCAGCAGCCACCGGACTAGCGGGGGCTATAGCTCCTACAATGAGCAGTTCTTC.

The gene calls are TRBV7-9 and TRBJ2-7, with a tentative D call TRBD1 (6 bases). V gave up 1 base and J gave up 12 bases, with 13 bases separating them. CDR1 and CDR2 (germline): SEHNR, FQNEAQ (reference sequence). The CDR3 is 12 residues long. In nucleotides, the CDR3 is TGTGCCAGCAGCTTAGGGCAGGGGAAGGGGTACTTC. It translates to CASSLGQGKGYF.

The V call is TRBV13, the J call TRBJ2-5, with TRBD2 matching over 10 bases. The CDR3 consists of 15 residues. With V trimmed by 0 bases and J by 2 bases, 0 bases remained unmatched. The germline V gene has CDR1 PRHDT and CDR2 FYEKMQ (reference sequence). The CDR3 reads CASSLGAGGQETQYF. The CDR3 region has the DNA TGTGCCAGCAGCTTAGGAGCGGGGGGGCAAGAGACCCAGTACTTC.

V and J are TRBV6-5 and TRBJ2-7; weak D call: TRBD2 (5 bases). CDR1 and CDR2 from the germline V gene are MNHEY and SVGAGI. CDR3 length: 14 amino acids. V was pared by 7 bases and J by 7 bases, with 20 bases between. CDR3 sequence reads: CASKPDFAGGEQYF. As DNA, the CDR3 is TGTGCCAGCAAACCTGATTTCGCAGGCGGGGAGCAGTACTTC.

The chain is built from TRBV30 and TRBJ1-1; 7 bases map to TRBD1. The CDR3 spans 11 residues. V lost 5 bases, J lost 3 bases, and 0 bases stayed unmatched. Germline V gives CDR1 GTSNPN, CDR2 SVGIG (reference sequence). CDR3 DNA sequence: TGTGCCTGGGGACAGGACACTGAAGCTTTCTTT. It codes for CAWGQDTEAFF.

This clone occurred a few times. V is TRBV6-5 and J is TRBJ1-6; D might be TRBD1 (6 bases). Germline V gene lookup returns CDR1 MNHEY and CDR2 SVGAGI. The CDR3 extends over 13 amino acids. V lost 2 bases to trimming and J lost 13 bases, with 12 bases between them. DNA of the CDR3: TGTGCCAGCAGTTACGGGGACACCGTCCCCCTCCACTTT. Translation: CASSYGDTVPLHF.

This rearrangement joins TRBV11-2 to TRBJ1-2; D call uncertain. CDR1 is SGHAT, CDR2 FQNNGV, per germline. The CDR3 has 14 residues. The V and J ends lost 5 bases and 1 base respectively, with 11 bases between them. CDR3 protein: CASSALTLNYGYTF. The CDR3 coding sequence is TGTGCCAGCAGCGCCTTGACTCTTAACTATGGCTACACCTTC.

The chain's CDR3 is CASSEAGQVSSYEQYF. The CDR3 bases are TGTGCCAGCAGTGAAGCGGGACAGGTGAGCTCCTACGAGCAGTACTTC. The chain combines TRBV6-1 with TRBJ2-7; 8 bases line up with TRBD1. From germline, CDR1 is MNHNS and CDR2 SASEGT. The J segment lost 0 bases and the V segment lost 0 bases, leaving 4 bases of the junction unmatched. CDR3 length: 16 residues.

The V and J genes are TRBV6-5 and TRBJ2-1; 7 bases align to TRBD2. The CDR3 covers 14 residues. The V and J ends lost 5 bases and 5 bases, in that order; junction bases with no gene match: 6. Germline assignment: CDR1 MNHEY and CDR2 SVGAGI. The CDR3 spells CASSPRGGDNEQFF. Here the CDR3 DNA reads TGTGCCAGCAGTCCTAGGGGAGGGGACAATGAGCAGTTCTTC.

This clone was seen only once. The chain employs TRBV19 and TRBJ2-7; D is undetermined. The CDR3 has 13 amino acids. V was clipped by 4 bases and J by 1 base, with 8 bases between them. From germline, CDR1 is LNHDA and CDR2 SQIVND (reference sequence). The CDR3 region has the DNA TGTGCCAGTAGTAACGTAGCATCCTACGAGCAGTACTTC. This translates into CASSNVASYEQYF.

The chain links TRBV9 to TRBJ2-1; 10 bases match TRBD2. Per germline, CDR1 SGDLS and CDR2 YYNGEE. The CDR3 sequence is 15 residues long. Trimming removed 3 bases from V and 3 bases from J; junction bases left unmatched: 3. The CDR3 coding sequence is TGTGCCAGCAGCGCGACTAGCGGGTTCTACAATGAGCAGTTCTTC. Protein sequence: CASSATSGFYNEQFF.

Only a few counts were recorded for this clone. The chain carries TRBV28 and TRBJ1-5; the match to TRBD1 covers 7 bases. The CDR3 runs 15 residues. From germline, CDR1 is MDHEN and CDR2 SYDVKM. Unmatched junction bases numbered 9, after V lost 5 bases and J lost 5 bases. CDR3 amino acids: CASSPTQGGHQPQHF. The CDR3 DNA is TGTGCCAGCAGTCCCACCCAAGGGGGCCATCAGCCCCAGCATTTT.

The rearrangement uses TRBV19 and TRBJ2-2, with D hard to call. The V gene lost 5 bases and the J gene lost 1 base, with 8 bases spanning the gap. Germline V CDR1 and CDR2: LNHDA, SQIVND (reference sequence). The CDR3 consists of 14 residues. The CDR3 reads CASSAPGNTGELFF. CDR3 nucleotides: TGTGCCAGTAGTGCCCCGGGGAACACCGGGGAGCTGTTTTTT.

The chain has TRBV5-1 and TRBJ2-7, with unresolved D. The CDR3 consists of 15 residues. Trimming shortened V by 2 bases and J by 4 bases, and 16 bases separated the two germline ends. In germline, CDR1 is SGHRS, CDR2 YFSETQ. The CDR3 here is CASSFELTVVYEQYF. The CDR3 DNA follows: TGCGCCAGCAGCTTCGAACTCACGGTAGTGTACGAGCAGTACTTC.

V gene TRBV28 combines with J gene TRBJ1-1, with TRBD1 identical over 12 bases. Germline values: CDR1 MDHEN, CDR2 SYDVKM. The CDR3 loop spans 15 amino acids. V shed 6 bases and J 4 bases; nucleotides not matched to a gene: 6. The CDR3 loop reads CASSQGTGGFTEAFF. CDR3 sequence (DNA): TGTGCCAGCAGCCAGGGGACAGGGGGCTTCACTGAAGCTTTCTTT.

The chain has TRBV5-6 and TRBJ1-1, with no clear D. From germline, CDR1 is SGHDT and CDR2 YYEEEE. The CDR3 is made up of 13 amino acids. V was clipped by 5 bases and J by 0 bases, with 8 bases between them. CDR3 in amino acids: CASSTALNTEAFF. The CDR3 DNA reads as TGTGCCAGCAGTACAGCTCTGAACACTGAAGCTTTCTTT.

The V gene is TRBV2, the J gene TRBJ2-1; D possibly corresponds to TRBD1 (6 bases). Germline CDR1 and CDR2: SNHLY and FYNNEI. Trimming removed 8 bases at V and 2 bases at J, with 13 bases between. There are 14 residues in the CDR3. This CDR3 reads CASSGTPPYNEQFF. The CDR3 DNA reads TGTGCCAGCTCCGGGACACCTCCCTACAATGAGCAGTTCTTC.

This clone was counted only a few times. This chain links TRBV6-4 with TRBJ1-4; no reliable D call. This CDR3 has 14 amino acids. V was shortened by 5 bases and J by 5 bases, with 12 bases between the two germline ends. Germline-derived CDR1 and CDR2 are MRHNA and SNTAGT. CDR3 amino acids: CASSREAGNEKLFF. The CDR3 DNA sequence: TGTGCCAGCAGTCGTGAGGCTGGCAATGAAAAACTGTTTTTT.

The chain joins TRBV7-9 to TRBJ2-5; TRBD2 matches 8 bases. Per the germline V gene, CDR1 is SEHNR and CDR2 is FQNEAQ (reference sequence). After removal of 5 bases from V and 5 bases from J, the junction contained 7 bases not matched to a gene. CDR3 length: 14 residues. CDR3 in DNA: TGTGCCAGCAGCCCGGACGGGGGGGCTGAGACCCAGTACTTC. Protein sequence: CASSPDGGAETQYF.

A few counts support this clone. This CDR3 is CASSLAGGGYGYTF. In nucleotides, the CDR3 is TGCGCCAGCAGCTTGGCAGGGGGCGGCTATGGCTACACCTTC. The chain links TRBV5-1 to TRBJ1-2; 8 positions match TRBD1. The CDR3 has 14 residues. CDR1 is SGHRS, CDR2 YFSETQ, per germline. Germline trimming cut 0 bases from V and 4 bases from J; bases unmatched to any gene: 2.

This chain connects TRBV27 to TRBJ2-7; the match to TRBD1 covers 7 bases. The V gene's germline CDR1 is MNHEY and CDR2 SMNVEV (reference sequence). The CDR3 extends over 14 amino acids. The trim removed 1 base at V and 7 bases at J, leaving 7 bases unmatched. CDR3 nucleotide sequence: TGTGCCAGCAGTTTATTACGCACCAGGGGGGAGCAGTACTTC. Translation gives CASSLLRTRGEQYF.